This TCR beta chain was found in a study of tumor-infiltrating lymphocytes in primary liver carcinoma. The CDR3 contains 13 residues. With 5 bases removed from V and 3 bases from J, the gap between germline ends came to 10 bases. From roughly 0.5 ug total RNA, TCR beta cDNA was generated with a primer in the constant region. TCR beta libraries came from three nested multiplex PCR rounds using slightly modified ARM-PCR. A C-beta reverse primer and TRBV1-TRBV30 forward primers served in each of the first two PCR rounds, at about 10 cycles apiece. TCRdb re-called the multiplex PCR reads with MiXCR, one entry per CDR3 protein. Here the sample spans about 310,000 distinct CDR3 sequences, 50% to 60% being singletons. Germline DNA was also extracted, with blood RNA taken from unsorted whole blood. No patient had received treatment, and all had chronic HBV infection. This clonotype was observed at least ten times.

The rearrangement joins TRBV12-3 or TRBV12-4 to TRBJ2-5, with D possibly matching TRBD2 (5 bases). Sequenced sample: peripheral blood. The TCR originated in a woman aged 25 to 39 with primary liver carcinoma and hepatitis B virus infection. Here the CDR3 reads CASSIRTEETQYF. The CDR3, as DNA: TGTGCCAGCAGTATACGGACTGAAGAGACCCAGTACTTC.